This T cell receptor beta chain was profiled in a study of T cell responses to AZD1222 COVID-19 vaccine. Study-level points and caveats: Dominant at 160-218 and 743-854, vaccine-associated CD4 TCRs also spanned spike. Donors, mostly white British, included more females; clonal diversity was possibly underestimated.

The repertoire was sequenced with immunoSEQ multiplex PCR; TCRdb's copy has only in-frame clones and lacks some. The top ten clones hold roughly 6% of a sample with fewer than 200,000 clones, approximately 90% of them seen once. Germline V gives CDR1 LGHDT, CDR2 YNNKEL (reference sequence). The CDR3 sequence is 14 residues long. Trimming removed 5 bases from V and 7 bases from J, with 14 bases in between. As concerns this clone: Its antigen is still unknown.

This chain uses TRBV3-1 (or the pseudogene TRBV3-2) with TRBJ1-4; no reliable D call. The clonotype comes from an adult in good health. The starting material was peripheral blood, obtained on day 0 of AZD1222 vaccination. For the CDR3, the DNA is TGTGCCAGCAGCTCCCCCGTTGACGGTGAAAAACTGTTTTTT. As protein: CASSSPVDGEKLFF.